This T cell receptor beta chain was captured in a study of T cell responses to AZD1222 COVID-19 vaccine (dated by TCRdb to about 2021). Regarding the research as a whole: AZD1222 recipients whose second dose came at about 4 weeks and those whose second dose came at about 12 weeks were combined into one group, since spike-specific TCR depth and breadth did not differ between the two schedules. Trial participants were enrolled into age subgroups of 18-55, 56-69 and 70-plus years, which contained around 150, 28 and 57 TCR-sequenced participants, respectively. TCR sequencing covered more than 230 trial participants: 200 to 220 given two doses of AZD1222 and 26 given two doses of MenACWY control vaccine. Results the study describes overall, beyond this receptor: Spike-specific TCR breadth and depth rose significantly after two AZD1222 doses compared with day 0 and with MenACWY recipients. Most participants were white British and females outnumbered males, and the authors suggested that clonal diversity may have been underestimated. The 56-69-year group was small, and its depth increase did not reach significance, likely because of low power. Vaccine-associated CD4 TCRs spanned the whole spike protein, with dominant responses in regions 160-218 and 743-854. Reportedly, almost half of the unique spike-specific TCRs recognized epitopes lying outside the regions that are mutated in the B.1.351 and B.1.1.7 variants. Because no day 14 peak-response samples were available, repertoires were characterized only after the peak T cell response. Only five to seven AZD1222 recipients were SARS-CoV-2 seropositive at baseline, limiting conclusions about previously exposed vaccinees.

What this sample's time point label stands for: baseline before first vaccination. Samples from vaccinated people were obtained from the UK trials COV001 and COV002, which included a single-blind randomized controlled phase 2/3 trial of AZD1222 (ChAdOx1 nCoV-19) in healthy adults. Trial participant PBMC samples were collected at day 0 and day 28 after the second dose for TCRbeta chain sequencing. The CDR3 regions of human TCRbeta chains were subjected to immunosequencing. The authors' analysis ran thus. TCRs in the repertoires were matched against a reference library of SARS-CoV-2-specific TCRs that had been generated with the MIRA antigen-specificity platform. Breadth meant the fraction of unique TCRs that were SARS-CoV-2-associated, whereas depth meant the fraction of total T cells that were SARS-CoV-2-associated. Using the MIRA data, each spike-specific TCR was mapped to the spike region that the TCR reacts to and placed in a CD4 or CD8 class. Log10-transformed breadth and depth values were compared by one-way ANOVA with Sidak's multiple comparisons tests. TCRdb limited this immuneACCESS table to in-frame rearrangements with V and J called. A share of clones is missing; checked studies link under half to unresolved V genes, and the rest is unexplained. V and J calls and clone size are those listed in that table; D and trimming were worked out from the DNA. The sample table contains 180,000 or so clones; only one count was recorded for 88% of them. The ten largest account for 7.7% of the sample.

As for this clone: The antigen it binds to is not known. Within one base of it there is no much larger clone, and no base qualities were kept.

The CDR3 contains 13 residues, cysteine and phenylalanine counted. The read is trimmed to its CDR3 DNA, 39 bases read in frame from base 1. CDR1 is given as SGHVS and CDR2 as FQNEAQ, both from the germline V gene. Cut back by 5 bases and 0 bases, the V and J ends lie 7 bases apart. This chain is built from TRBV7-8 and TRBJ1-1; no confident D gene assignment can be made. The sequence derives from an adult in good health. Sequenced material: peripheral blood, taken on day 0 of AZD1222 vaccination. The sequenced DNA: TGTGCCAGCAGCGAGTACCTGAACACTGAAGCTTTCTTT. Its protein is CASSEYLNTEAFF.